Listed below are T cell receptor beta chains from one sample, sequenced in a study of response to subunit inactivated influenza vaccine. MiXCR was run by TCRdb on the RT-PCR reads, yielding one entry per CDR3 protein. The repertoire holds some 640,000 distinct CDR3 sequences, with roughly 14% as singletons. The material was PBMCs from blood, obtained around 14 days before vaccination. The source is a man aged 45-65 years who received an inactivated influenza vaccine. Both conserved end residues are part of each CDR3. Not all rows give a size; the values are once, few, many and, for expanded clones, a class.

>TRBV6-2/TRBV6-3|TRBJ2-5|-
CASRSGGRAQYF
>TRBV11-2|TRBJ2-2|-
CASSLDPRANTGELFF
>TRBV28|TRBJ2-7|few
CASTGLAGQYEQYF
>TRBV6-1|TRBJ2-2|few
CASRQDTGELFF
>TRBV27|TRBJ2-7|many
CASSSLGQGSYEQYF
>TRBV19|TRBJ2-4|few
CASRLGQRYGIQYF
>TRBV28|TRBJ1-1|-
CATSPTGTPNTEAFF
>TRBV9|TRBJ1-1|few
CASSVNRVGEAFF
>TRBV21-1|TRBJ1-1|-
CASSTSPEGQGAMNTEAFF
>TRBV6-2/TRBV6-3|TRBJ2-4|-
CASSTTGGLNIQYF
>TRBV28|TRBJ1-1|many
CASSTLQGNTEAFF
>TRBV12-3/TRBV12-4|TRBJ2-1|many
CASSFEGLAGNEQFF
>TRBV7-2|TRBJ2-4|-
CASSYSGNIQYF
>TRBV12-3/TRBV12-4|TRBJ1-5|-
CASSFQGFNQPQHF
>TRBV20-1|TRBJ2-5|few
CSSHRDGMETQYF
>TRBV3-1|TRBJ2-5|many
CASSQAGSETQYF
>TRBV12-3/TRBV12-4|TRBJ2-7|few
CASRTGESEQYF
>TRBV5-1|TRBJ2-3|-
CASSPDLGTSGTDTQYF
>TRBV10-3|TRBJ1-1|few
CAISGGTEAFF
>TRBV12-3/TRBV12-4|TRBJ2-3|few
CASSRTVDTQYF
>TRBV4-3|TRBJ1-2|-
CASSQDRGRDGYTF
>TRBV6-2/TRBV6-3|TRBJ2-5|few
CASSPRQDWETQYF
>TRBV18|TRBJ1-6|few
CASSPRTGNDSPLHF
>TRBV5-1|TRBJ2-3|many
CASSTGQSTDTQYF
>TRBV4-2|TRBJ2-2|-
CASSQALGGANTGELFF
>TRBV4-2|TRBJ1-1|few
CASSQDPTGAFREAFF
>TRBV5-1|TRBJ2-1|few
CASSFSASGRQFGNNEQFF
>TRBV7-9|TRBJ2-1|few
CASRIDSNNEQFF
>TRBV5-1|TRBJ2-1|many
CASRLSGRNEQFF
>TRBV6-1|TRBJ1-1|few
CASSAERGSTEAFF
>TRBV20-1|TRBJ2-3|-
CSAVSWRENGGDTQYF
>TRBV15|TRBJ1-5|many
CATSRDGQSNQPQHF
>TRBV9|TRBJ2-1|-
CASPGTPYNEQFF
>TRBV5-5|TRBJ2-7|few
CASSLGLQVSYEQYF
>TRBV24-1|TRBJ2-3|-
CATSDRPGLGTDTQYF
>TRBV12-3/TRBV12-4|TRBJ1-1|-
CASSSGTSNTEAFF
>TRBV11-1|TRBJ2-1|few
CASSLTGISYNEQFF
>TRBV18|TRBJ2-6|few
CASSPPFGGGANVLTF
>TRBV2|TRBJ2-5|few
CASSEVVGTAEETQYF
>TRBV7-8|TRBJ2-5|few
CASSPPRGAALETQYF
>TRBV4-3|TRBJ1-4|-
CASSGGLSEKLFF
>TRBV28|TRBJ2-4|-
CASSFQGWSAKNIQYF
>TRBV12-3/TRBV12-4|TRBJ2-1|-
CASSGGARDNEQFF
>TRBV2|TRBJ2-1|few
CAPRTVTTEQFF
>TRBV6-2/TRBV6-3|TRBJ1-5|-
CASSYAPGQWSNQPQHF
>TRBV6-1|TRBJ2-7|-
CASRLGQGTGEQYF
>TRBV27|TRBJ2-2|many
CASRARGELFF
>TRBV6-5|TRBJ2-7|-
CASSLRQGRGEQYF
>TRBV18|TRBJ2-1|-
CASSPPGVDEQFF
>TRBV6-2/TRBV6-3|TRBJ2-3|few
CASSGWRADTQYF
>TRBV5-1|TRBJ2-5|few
CASSFGEKTQYF
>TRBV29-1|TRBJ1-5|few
CSVEIPDRDQNSNQPQHF
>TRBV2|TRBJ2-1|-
CASSENRVSYNEQFF
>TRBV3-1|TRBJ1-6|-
CASSQDQYRGRGSPLHF
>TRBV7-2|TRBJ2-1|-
CASSSRLTEQFF